Shown below are 20 T cell receptor beta chains from a single sample sequenced in a study of blood T cell repertoires in COVID-19. Method: immunoSEQ multiplex PCR; TCRdb's copy keeps in-frame clones and lacks some. The sample yields approximately 300,000 clones, roughly nine tenths seen once. Sequencing was done on a sample of PBMCs or T cells enriched from blood (not recorded which). These receptors were obtained from a woman in her twenties or thirties who had been exposed to COVID-19.

J is TRBJ1-1 and V is TRBV19, with TRBD1 matching 10 bases. Looked up from germline, CDR1 is LNHDA and CDR2 is SQIVND (reference sequence). Trimming removed 5 bases from V and 5 bases from J; junction bases left unmatched: 8. This CDR3 contains 15 residues. The CDR3, as DNA: TGTGCCAGTAGTCGGAACGGACAGGGGGGAACTGAAGCTTTCTTT. Amino acid sequence: CASSRNGQGGTEAFF. The whole variable domain, filled in from reference TRBV19 and TRBJ1-1, reads DGGITQSPKYLFRKEGQNVTLSCEQNLNHDAMYWYRQDPGQGLRLIYYSQIVNDFQKGDIAEGYSVSREKKESFPLTVTSAQKNPTAFYLCASSRNGQGGTEAFFGQGTRLTVV.

This chain uses TRBV18 with TRBJ1-1, with a tentative D call TRBD1 (5 bases). The CDR3 spans 18 residues. The V gene's germline CDR1 is KGHSH and CDR2 LQKENI. Trimming shortened V by 5 bases and J by 4 bases, and 26 bases separated the two germline ends. This CDR3 is CASSKMSTGPSGGTEAFF. The CDR3 DNA is TGTGCCAGCTCAAAGATGTCGACCGGACCATCGGGGGGCACTGAAGCTTTCTTT. Full variable domain (missing parts from reference TRBV18 and TRBJ1-1): NAGVMQNPRHLVRRRGQEARLRCSPMKGHSHVYWYRQLPEEGLKFMVYLQKENIIDESGMPKERFSAEFPKEGPSILRIQQVVRGDSAAYFCASSKMSTGPSGGTEAFFGQGTRLTVV.

This chain connects TRBV24-1 to TRBJ1-2; 8 bases line up with TRBD1. The CDR3 is 15 residues long. Germline V gene data show CDR1 as KGHDR and CDR2 as SFDVKD. V gave up 6 bases and J gave up 8 bases; unmatched junction bases: 13. CDR3 in amino acids: CATSFRGQGEAGYTF. As DNA, the CDR3 is TGTGCCACCAGTTTCCGCGGACAGGGAGAGGCGGGCTACACCTTC.

This chain connects TRBV6-4 to TRBJ1-2; D ambiguous. Looked up from germline, CDR1 is MRHNA and CDR2 is SNTAGT. Trimming removed 4 bases from V and 2 bases from J, with 5 bases in between. This CDR3 contains 12 residues. The CDR3 loop is CASSAGNYGYTF. The CDR3 DNA follows: TGTGCCAGCAGTGCGGGGAACTATGGCTACACCTTC.

With respect to this clone: The same CDR3 can be traced to other DNA sequences in this sample. J is TRBJ2-7 and V is TRBV5-1; 9 positions match TRBD1. V gave up 3 bases and J gave up 3 bases; unmatched junction bases: 4. The CDR3 has 14 residues. Germline V CDR1 and CDR2: SGHRS, YFSETQ. CDR3 DNA: TGCGCCAGCAGCTCGGGACAGGGTGGCTACGAGCAGTACTTC. It translates to CASSSGQGGYEQYF.

V is TRBV21-1 and J is TRBJ2-7; the D call of TRBD2 is as the table states it, not checked on the DNA. TRBV21-1 is classified as a pseudogene. The CDR3 runs to 15 residues. In DNA, the CDR3 is TGTGCCAGCAGCAAAGGGGGGGGCACAACCTACGAGCAGTACTTC. It yields the protein CASSKGGGTTYEQYF.

This clone was detected once. The chain is built from TRBV5-6 and TRBJ1-1; 7 nucleotides line up with TRBD1. The CDR3 is 14 amino acids. The germline V gene encodes CDR1 SGHDT and CDR2 YYEEEE. The junction had 7 bases not matched to a gene; V was cut back by 4 bases and J by 4 bases. The CDR3 DNA reads as TGTGCCAGCAGCGGAACAGGGGCCGGCACTGAAGCTTTCTTT. Translating it yields CASSGTGAGTEAFF.

This clone showed up just once. The J gene is TRBJ1-6, the V gene TRBV6-5; D unclear. Germline loops: CDR1 MNHEY, CDR2 SVGAGI. CDR3 size: 15 residues. The V gene lost 7 bases and the J gene lost 3 bases, with 13 bases spanning the gap. The CDR3 DNA reads as TGTGCCAGCACCCTTCAGCGGAGCTATAATTCACCCCTCCACTTT. Its protein product is CASTLQRSYNSPLHF.

This clone was observed once. The rearrangement links TRBV9 to TRBJ2-1, with TRBD2 as a possible D gene (6 bases). Trimming shortened V by 7 bases and J by 1 base, and 12 bases separated the two germline ends. CDR1 SGDLS and CDR2 YYNGEE come from the germline V gene. CDR3 size: 14 residues. DNA of the CDR3: TGTGCCAGCGGTCGGGGAGGTTCCTACAATGAGCAGTTCTTC. Translating gives CASGRGGSYNEQFF.

V is TRBV7-9 and J is TRBJ1-1, with D possibly being TRBD1 (5 bases). The CDR3 spans 12 residues. Trimming took 5 bases from V and 8 from J, leaving 12 bases between them. The V gene's germline CDR1 is SEHNR and CDR2 FQNEAQ (reference sequence). CDR3 sequence reads: CASSPLTEEAFF. CDR3 bases: TGTGCCAGCAGCCCCCTGACAGAAGAAGCTTTCTTT.

This sequence joins TRBV6-5 and TRBJ1-2; D remains ambiguous. CDR1 MNHEY and CDR2 SVGAGI come from the germline V gene. The V end was cut by 0 bases, the J end by 4 bases, with 9 bases between. CDR3 length: 14 residues. The CDR3 nucleotides are TGTGCCAGCAGTTACTCGGTCAGCGCCTATGGCTACACCTTC. Translated, it gives CASSYSVSAYGYTF.

The chain combines TRBV11-3 with TRBJ1-1, with unresolved D. Trimming left V 1 base short and J 4 bases short, with 10 bases between. This CDR3 contains 14 residues. Germline V CDR1 and CDR2: SGHNT, YENEEA. The CDR3 loop reads CASSLVRGSTEAFF. As DNA, the CDR3 is TGTGCCAGCAGCTTAGTCCGGGGTTCCACTGAAGCTTTCTTT. Based on the CDR3 plus reference TRBV11-3 and TRBJ1-1, the full variable domain is EAGVVQSPRYKIIEKKQPVAFWCNPISGHNTLYWYLQNLGQGPELLIRYENEEAVDDSQLPKDRFSAERLKGVDSTLKIQPAELGDSAVYLCASSLVRGSTEAFFGQGTRLTVV.

The chain joins TRBV6-5 to TRBJ1-2; D might be TRBD1 (5 bases). Germline CDR1 reads MNHEY; CDR2 reads SVGAGI. This CDR3 has 14 residues. Trimming pared 5 bases from V and 5 bases from J, leaving 15 bases between. CDR3 in amino acids: CASSPGGTLYGYTF. CDR3 nucleotides: TGTGCCAGCAGTCCCGGGGGGACGCTGTATGGCTACACCTTC.

J is TRBJ1-6 and V is TRBV5-6, with D uncertain. The V gene lost 1 base and the J gene lost 4 bases, with 9 bases spanning the gap. This CDR3 is 15 amino acids long. The germline V gene has CDR1 SGHDT and CDR2 YYEEEE. CDR3 amino acids: CASSLLSSYNSPLHF. DNA for the CDR3: TGTGCCAGCAGCTTGCTTAGCAGTTATAATTCACCCCTCCACTTT.

To note about this clone: This CDR3 is also generated by other DNA sequences in the sample. The chain links TRBV5-4 to TRBJ1-2; D is ambiguous. The V gene's germline CDR1 is SGHNT and CDR2 YYREEE (reference sequence). V lost 0 bases and J lost 4, with 7 bases in between. The CDR3 covers 13 residues. The CDR3 loop reads CASSLASGYGYTF. CDR3 nucleotide sequence: TGTGCCAGCAGCTTGGCTAGCGGCTATGGCTACACCTTC.

This clone was found once. The chain links TRBV6-5 to TRBJ2-5; D may be TRBD1 (6 bases). This CDR3 is built from 15 residues. Deletions cut 0 bases from V and 0 bases from J, with 8 bases between. Germline assignment: CDR1 MNHEY and CDR2 SVGAGI. The CDR3 protein is CASSYSPGDQETQYF. As DNA, the CDR3 is TGTGCCAGCAGTTACTCTCCAGGGGACCAAGAGACCCAGTACTTC.

The chain employs TRBV6-2 or TRBV6-3 and TRBJ2-7; D not resolved. Trimming removed 5 bases at V and 6 bases at J, with 11 bases between. CDR1 and CDR2 (germline): MNHEY, SVGEGT. There are 12 residues in the CDR3. The CDR3 sequence is CASSTVGSEQYF. The CDR3 nucleotides are TGTGCCAGCAGTACCGTCGGGTCCGAGCAGTACTTC.

V gene TRBV29-1 combines with J gene TRBJ1-1, with a weak D call TRBD1 (5 bases). This CDR3 contains 11 residues. The ends were cut back, 7 bases at V and 7 bases at J, with 13 bases in the middle. CDR1 and CDR2 from the germline V gene are SQVTM and ANQGSEA. The CDR3 DNA follows: TGCAGCGCCGGGGGGAGAAGTGAAGCTTTCTTT. It yields the protein CSAGGRSEAFF.

This chain uses TRBV5-1 with TRBJ1-5, with 7 bases that match TRBD1. CDR1 and CDR2 (germline): SGHRS, YFSETQ. This CDR3 is 14 amino acids long. After removal of 3 bases from V and 5 bases from J, the junction contained 5 bases not matched to a gene. This CDR3 reads CASSSTGVDQPQHF. The CDR3 DNA reads as TGCGCCAGCAGCTCCACAGGGGTGGATCAGCCCCAGCATTTT.

The V and J genes are TRBV6-5 and TRBJ1-1; 7 positions agree with TRBD1. CDR1 is MNHEY, CDR2 SVGAGI, per germline. There are 14 residues in the CDR3. V was pared by 8 bases and J by 6 bases, with 12 bases of the junction left unmatched. CDR3 protein: CASLDRVTGAEAFF. The CDR3 DNA reads TGTGCCAGCCTTGACAGGGTCACCGGGGCTGAAGCTTTCTTT.